This TCR beta chain was identified during a study of identical twins. Looked up from germline, CDR1 is MNHEY and CDR2 is SMNVEV (reference sequence). The length of the CDR3 is 14 residues. Trimming removed 1 base at V and 0 bases at J, with 6 bases between. TCRdb reanalysed the 5' RACE reads using MiXCR and keeps one entry per CDR3 protein. The table has 1.5 million or so distinct CDR3 sequences, around a third seen once; the top ten hold over 0.25%. This clonotype showed up just a few times. Healthy Caucasians were all of the donors. The sequence derives from a newborn girl in good health. The genes are TRBV27 and TRBJ1-1; D is unclear. The sample taken for sequencing was cord blood. CDR3 sequence (DNA): TGTGCCAGCAGTTTATGGTTTATGAACACTGAAGCTTTCTTT. It is translated as CASSLWFMNTEAFF.